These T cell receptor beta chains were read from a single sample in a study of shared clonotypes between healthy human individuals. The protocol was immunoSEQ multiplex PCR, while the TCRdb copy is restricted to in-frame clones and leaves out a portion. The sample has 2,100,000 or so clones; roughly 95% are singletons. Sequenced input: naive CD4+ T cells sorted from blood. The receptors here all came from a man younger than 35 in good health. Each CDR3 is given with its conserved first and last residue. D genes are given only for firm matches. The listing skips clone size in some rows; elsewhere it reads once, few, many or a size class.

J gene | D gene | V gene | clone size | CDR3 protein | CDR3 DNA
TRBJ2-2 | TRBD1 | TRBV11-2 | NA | CASSSQTGGNTGELFF | TGTGCCAGCAGCTCGCAAACAGGGGGGAACACCGGGGAGCTGTTTTTT
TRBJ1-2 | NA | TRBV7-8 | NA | CASSLAMGSPGANYGYTF | TGTGCCAGCAGCTTAGCAATGGGATCCCCGGGGGCTAACTATGGCTACACCTTC
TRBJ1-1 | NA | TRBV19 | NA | CASSISIMNTEAFF | TGTGCCAGTAGTATCAGTATAATGAACACTGAAGCTTTCTTT
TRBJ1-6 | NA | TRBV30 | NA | CAWSSGAGSLHF | TGTGCCTGGAGCTCGGGGGCAGGCTCCCTCCACTTT
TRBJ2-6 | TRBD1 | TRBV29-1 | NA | CGRGLGANVLTF | TGCGGCAGGGGGTTAGGGGCCAACGTCCTGACTTTC
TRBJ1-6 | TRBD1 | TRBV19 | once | CASSSGTGRSWSPLHF | TGTGCCAGTAGTTCCGGGACAGGGCGATCGTGGTCACCCCTCCACTTT
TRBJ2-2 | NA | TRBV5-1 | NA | CASSSGRPLGTGELFF | TGCGCCAGCAGCTCTGGCAGGCCGCTGGGGACCGGGGAGCTGTTTTTT
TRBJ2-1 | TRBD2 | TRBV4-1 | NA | CASSHNVGGSSYNEQFF | TGCGCCAGCAGCCATAACGTCGGGGGGAGCTCCTACAATGAGCAGTTCTTC
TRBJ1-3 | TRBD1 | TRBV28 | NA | CASSLTGRGSGNTIYF | TGTGCCAGCAGTTTGACAGGGAGAGGGTCCGGAAACACCATATATTTT
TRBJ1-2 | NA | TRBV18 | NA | CASSPREADGYTF | TGTGCCAGCTCACCTCGGGAAGCAGATGGCTACACCTTC
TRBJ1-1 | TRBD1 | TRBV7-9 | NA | CASSQRRKDRGTEAFF | TGTGCCAGCAGCCAGCGACGTAAGGACAGGGGCACTGAAGCTTTCTTT
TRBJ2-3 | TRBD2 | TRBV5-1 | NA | CASRSSGGSTDTQYF | TGCGCCAGCAGATCGAGCGGGGGGAGCACAGATACGCAGTATTTT
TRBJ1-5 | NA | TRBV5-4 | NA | CASSLESGQPQHF | TGTGCCAGCAGCTTAGAGTCCGGGCAGCCCCAGCATTTT
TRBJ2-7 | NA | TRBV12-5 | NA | CASAPLDYEQYF | TGTGCTAGTGCCCCCCTTGACTACGAGCAGTACTTC
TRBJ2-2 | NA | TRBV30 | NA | CAWSRRTGELFF | TGTGCCTGGAGTAGACGGACCGGGGAGCTGTTTTTT
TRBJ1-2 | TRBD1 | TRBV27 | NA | CASSLGTGSIGYTF | TGTGCCAGCAGTTTAGGGACAGGGTCGATTGGCTACACCTTC
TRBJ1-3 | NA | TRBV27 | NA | CASSLAPGSGNTIYF | TGTGCCAGCAGTTTAGCCCCGGGCTCTGGAAACACCATATATTTT
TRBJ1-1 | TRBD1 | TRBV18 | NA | CASSPLEGASTEAFF | TGTGCCAGCTCACCCCTCGAGGGGGCCTCCACTGAAGCTTTCTTT
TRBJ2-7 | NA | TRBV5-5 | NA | CASSLDSWAYEQYF | TGTGCCAGCAGCTTGGACAGTTGGGCCTACGAGCAGTACTTC
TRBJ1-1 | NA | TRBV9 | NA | CASSVGSGSGAPEAFF | TGTGCCAGCAGCGTGGGATCGGGCTCCGGAGCCCCTGAAGCTTTCTTT
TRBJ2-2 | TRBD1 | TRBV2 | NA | CASNDRVLSGELFF | TGTGCCAGCAATGACAGGGTATTATCCGGGGAGCTGTTTTTT
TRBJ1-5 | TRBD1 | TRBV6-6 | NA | CASRRKGASNQPQHF | TGTGCCAGCAGACGAAAGGGGGCCAGCAATCAGCCCCAGCATTTT
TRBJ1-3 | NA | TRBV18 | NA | CASSLTQEGNTIYF | TGTGCCAGCTCCCTAACACAAGAGGGAAACACCATATATTTT
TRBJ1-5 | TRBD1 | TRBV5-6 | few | CASSLLQGPKHF | TGTGCCAGCAGTTTACTACAGGGGCCCAAGCATTTT
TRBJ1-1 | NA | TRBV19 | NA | CASSIHTNTEAFF | TGTGCCAGTAGTATACATACGAACACTGAAGCTTTCTTT
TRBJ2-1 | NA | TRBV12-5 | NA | CASGLTGGVNEQFF | TGTGCTAGTGGTTTGACAGGCGGGGTCAATGAGCAGTTCTTC
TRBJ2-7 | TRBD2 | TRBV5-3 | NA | CARSLGPPGLADNTYEQYF | TGTGCCAGAAGCTTGGGGCCCCCGGGCCTAGCGGACAATACCTACGAGCAGTACTTC
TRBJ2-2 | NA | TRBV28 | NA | CASEVTLNTGELFF | TGTGCCAGTGAGGTGACCCTTAACACCGGGGAGCTGTTTTTT
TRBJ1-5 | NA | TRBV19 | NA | CASRVAGAGQPQHF | TGTGCCAGTCGTGTAGCAGGGGCAGGTCAGCCCCAGCATTTT
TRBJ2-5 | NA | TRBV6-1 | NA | CASSETPIAGIEETQYF | TGTGCCAGCAGTGAAACCCCCATCGCCGGGATCGAAGAGACCCAGTACTTC
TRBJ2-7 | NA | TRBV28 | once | CASSFSNSAYEQYF | TGTGCCAGCAGTTTTAGTAACAGTGCCTACGAGCAGTACTTC
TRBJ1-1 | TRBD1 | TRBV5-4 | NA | CASSLTRQGSSEAFF | TGTGCCAGCAGCTTAACGCGACAGGGGTCTTCTGAAGCTTTCTTT
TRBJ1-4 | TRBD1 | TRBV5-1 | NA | CASSLSRQGSPTNEKLFF | TGCGCCAGCAGCTTAAGCCGACAGGGTAGTCCCACGAATGAAAAACTGTTTTTT
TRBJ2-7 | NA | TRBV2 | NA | CASSNPGVNEQYF | TGTGCCAGCAGTAATCCGGGAGTGAACGAGCAGTACTTC
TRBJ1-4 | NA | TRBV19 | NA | CASRKATNEKLFF | TGTGCCTCACGGAAGGCAACTAATGAAAAACTGTTTTTT
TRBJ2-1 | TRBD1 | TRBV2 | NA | CASSGTGRGISSYNEQFF | TGTGCCAGCAGTGGGACAGGGAGAGGGATCAGCTCCTACAATGAGCAGTTCTTC
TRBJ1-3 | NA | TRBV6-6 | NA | CASSPLTGGSGNTIYF | TGTGCCAGCAGTCCCCTGACCGGCGGATCTGGAAACACCATATATTTT
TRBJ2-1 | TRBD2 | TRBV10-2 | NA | CASRSAGGGDSYNEQFF | TGCGCCAGCAGGTCAGCGGGAGGGGGAGACTCCTACAATGAGCAGTTCTTC
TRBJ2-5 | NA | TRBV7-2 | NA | CASSLEPKTQYF | TGTGCCAGCAGCTTAGAACCCAAGACCCAGTACTTC
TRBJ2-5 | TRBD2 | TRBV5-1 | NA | CASESGGAVETQYF | TGCGCCAGTGAAAGCGGGGGGGCCGTAGAGACCCAGTACTTC
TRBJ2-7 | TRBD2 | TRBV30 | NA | CAWKAGLAGPYEQYF | TGTGCCTGGAAGGCGGGACTAGCGGGTCCCTACGAGCAGTACTTC
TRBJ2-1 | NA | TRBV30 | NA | CAWIKTGGQNEQFF | TGTGCCTGGATCAAAACGGGGGGCCAAAATGAGCAGTTCTTC
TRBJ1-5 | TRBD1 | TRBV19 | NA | CASSLTWDSGQPQHF | TGTGCCAGTAGTCTGACCTGGGACAGTGGTCAGCCCCAGCATTTT
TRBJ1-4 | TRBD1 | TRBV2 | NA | CASSDRTGATNEKLFF | TGTGCCAGCAGTGACCGGACAGGGGCAACTAATGAAAAACTGTTTTTT
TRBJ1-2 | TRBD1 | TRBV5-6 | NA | CASSPTGTPLINYGYTF | TGTGCCAGCAGTCCGACAGGGACCCCCCTCATTAACTATGGCTACACCTTC
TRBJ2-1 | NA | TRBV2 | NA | CASRPDGGYNEQFF | TGTGCCAGCAGGCCGGATGGGGGGTACAATGAGCAGTTCTTC
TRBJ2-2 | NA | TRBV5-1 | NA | CASSLNSDLTGELFF | TGCGCCAGCAGCTTAAACAGCGACCTCACCGGGGAGCTGTTTTTT
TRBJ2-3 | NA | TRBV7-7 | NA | CASSLGLGTDTQYF | TGTGCTAGCAGCTTAGGACTTGGCACAGATACGCAGTATTTT
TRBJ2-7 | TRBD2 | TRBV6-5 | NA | CASSRGTSQYYEQYF | TGTGCCAGCAGTAGGGGGACTAGCCAGTACTACGAGCAGTACTTC
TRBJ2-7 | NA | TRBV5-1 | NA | CASSQRRGLRQYF | TGCGCCAGCAGCCAACGTCGAGGTCTCCGGCAGTACTTC
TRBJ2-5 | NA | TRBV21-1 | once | CASSKVRGQETQYF | TGTGCCAGCAGCAAAGTACGGGGCCAAGAGACCCAGTACTTC